This TCR beta chain was documented in a study of naive and memory T cell subsets. Whole-study findings and limits: In naive cells, over 95% of TCR sequences were seen only once. No ground truth validated the naive and memory repertoire findings.

The CDR3 totals 12 residues. The V end was cut by 1 base, the J end by 8 bases, with 11 bases between. Germline V lookup: CDR1 GTSNPN, CDR2 SVGIG (reference sequence). Two oligonucleotides, mixed equimolar, formed the beta constant-region primer covering TRBC1 and TRBC2. An oligonucleotide with the SP2 primer and a 12-nucleotide UMI was ligated to the cDNA 3' end. MiXCR, run by TCRdb on the UMI-ligation and nested PCR reads, gives a single entry per CDR3 protein. The table includes 140,000 to 150,000 distinct CDR3 sequences, around 15% detected once. Concerning this clonotype itself: Its specificity is not known.

The sequence was obtained from a human donor in good health. The chain joins TRBV30 to TRBJ1-2, with D unclear. Material for sequencing was naive CD4+ T cells from blood. CDR3 in amino acids: CAWSGVGRGYTF. For the CDR3, the DNA is TGTGCCTGGAGTGGAGTAGGGAGGGGCTACACCTTC. Looking up the rest from reference TRBV30 and TRBJ1-2 gives the full variable domain: SQTIHQWPATLVQPVGSPLSLECTVEGTSNPNLYWYRQAAGRGLQLLFYSVGIGQISSEVPQNLSASRPQDRQFILSSKKLLLSDSGFYLCAWSGVGRGYTFGSGTRLTVV.